This section outlines one T cell receptor beta chain sequence together with its context. Its target is not known. The data stem from a study of T cell responses to AZD1222 COVID-19 vaccine. Regarding the study as a whole: Among vaccine-associated CD4 TCRs, coverage spanned spike, with dominance at 160-218 and 743-854. Spike-specific TCR breadth and depth rose after two AZD1222 doses. Reportedly, nearly half the spike-specific TCRs target unmutated variant regions.

The CDR3 is 14 residues long. Germline trimming cut 7 bases from V and 10 bases from J; bases unmatched to any gene: 11. CDR1 and CDR2 from the germline V gene are MNHEY and SVGAGI. Some clones are missing from TCRdb's copy, which holds only in-frame ones; the method was immunoSEQ multiplex PCR. The data show about 170,000 clones, over 90% seen once. This TCR was recovered from an adult in good health. This material consisted of peripheral blood, taken on day 0 of AZD1222 vaccination. The chain joins TRBV6-5 to TRBJ1-4; TRBD1 agrees at 8 bases. CDR3 loop: CASTETGDVGKLFF. The CDR3 DNA is TGTGCCAGCACCGAGACAGGGGACGTCGGAAAACTGTTTTTT.